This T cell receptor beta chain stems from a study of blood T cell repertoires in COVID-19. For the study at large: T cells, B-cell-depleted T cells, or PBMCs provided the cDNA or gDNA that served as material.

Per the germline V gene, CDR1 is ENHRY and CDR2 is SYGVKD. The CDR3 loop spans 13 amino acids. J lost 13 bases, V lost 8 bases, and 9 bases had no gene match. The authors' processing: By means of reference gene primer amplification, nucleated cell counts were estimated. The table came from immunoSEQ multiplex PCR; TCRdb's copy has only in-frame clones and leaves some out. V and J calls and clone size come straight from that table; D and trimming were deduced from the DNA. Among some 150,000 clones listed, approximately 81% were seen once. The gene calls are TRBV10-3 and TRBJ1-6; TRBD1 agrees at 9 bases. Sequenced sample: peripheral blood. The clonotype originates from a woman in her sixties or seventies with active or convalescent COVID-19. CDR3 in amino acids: CAISGTGFPPLHF. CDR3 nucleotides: TGTGCCATCTCGGGGACAGGGTTCCCCCCCCTCCACTTT.